This TCR beta chain was identified in a study of shared clonotypes between healthy human individuals. With regard to this clone: Antigen: not known.

A CD45RA+ naive subset and a CD45RA-negative memory subset were split from CD4+ cells. The CDR3 is 14 amino acids. Trimming took 6 bases from V and 8 from J; bases not matched to a gene: 10. The germline V gene encodes CDR1 SGDLS and CDR2 YYNGEE. This table comes from immunoSEQ multiplex PCR, and its TCRdb copy is limited to in-frame clones, with some not included. The table records 2,500,000 or so clones, over 85% of them present only once. Study results and limitations: The study sampled only blood, and tissue repertoires likely differ. Non-shared clonotypes were found to have lower generation probabilities than the clonotypes that were shared by all four of the sorted-subset donors. Clonotype sharing across a few donors was observed for around 4.8% of naive CD4 clonotypes.

V gene TRBV9 combines with J gene TRBJ2-1; 8 positions agree with TRBD1. The TCR comes from a man aged 18 to 30 in good health. Some clones in this sample may be carry-over from other donors' samples. Specimen: naive CD4+ T cells from PBMCs. Subset specified: CD45RA+ positively selected. The CDR3 reads CASKTGQANDEQFF. The CDR3, as DNA: TGTGCCAGCAAGACGGGACAGGCCAACGATGAGCAGTTCTTC. The full variable domain, rest sourced from reference TRBV9 and TRBJ2-1, is DSGVTQTPKHLITATGQRVTLRCSPRSGDLSVYWYQQSLDQGLQFLIQYYNGEERAKGNILERFSAQQFPDLHSELNLSSLELGDSALYFCASKTGQANDEQFFGPGTRLTVL.